These 25 T cell receptor beta chains share one sample of origin, sequenced in a study of T cell responses to AZD1222 COVID-19 vaccine. The protocol was immunoSEQ multiplex PCR, while the TCRdb copy is restricted to in-frame clones and leaves out a portion. The sample consists of around 120,000 clones, around 87% of them appearing once. This specimen was peripheral blood, taken on day 0 of AZD1222 vaccination. The source of these receptors is an adult in good health.

This clone was observed a single time. This chain links TRBV7-2 with TRBJ1-4; 7 bases align to TRBD1. The V gene end was trimmed by 2 bases and the J gene end by 5 bases; junction bases not matched to a gene: 5. CDR1 and CDR2 from the germline V gene are SGHTA and FQGNSA. The CDR3 has 15 amino acids. The chain's CDR3 is CASSLRQGPNEKLFF. The CDR3, as DNA: TGTGCCAGCAGCTTAAGACAGGGCCCCAATGAAAAACTGTTTTTT.

The table lists this clone with a few counts. The genes are TRBV20-1 and TRBJ2-7, with D uncertain. Trimming removed 3 bases at V and 2 bases at J, with 14 bases between. CDR1 and CDR2 (germline): DFQATT, SNEGSKA (reference sequence). The CDR3 sequence is 14 residues long. The CDR3 sequence is CSASRHLAAYEQYF. CDR3 bases: TGCAGTGCTAGTAGACATTTAGCTGCCTACGAGCAGTACTTC.

A single count supports this clone. The genes are TRBV7-2 and TRBJ2-5; 12 nucleotides match TRBD2. CDR3 size: 16 residues. With 2 bases clipped from V and 5 bases from J, the junction kept 6 bases outside the gene matches. Germline V CDR1 and CDR2: SGHTA, FQGNSA. The CDR3 sequence is CASSLLAGGPGETQYF. The CDR3 nucleotides are TGTGCCAGCAGCTTACTAGCGGGGGGGCCCGGTGAGACCCAGTACTTC.

The chain carries TRBV7-2 and TRBJ2-3; D not certain. Germline CDR1 and CDR2: SGHTA and FQGNSA. This CDR3 is built from 15 residues. With 3 bases removed from V and 1 base from J, the gap between germline ends came to 11 bases. This chain's CDR3 is CASSFMAFGTDTQYF. CDR3 bases: TGTGCCAGCAGCTTTATGGCGTTCGGCACAGATACGCAGTATTTT.

The chain employs TRBV19 and TRBJ1-2; 7 bases map to TRBD1. J was trimmed by 0 bases and V by 5 bases; bases with no gene match: 6. Germline V lookup: CDR1 LNHDA, CDR2 SQIVND (reference sequence). CDR3 size: 15 residues. The CDR3 nucleotides are TGTGCCAGTAGTCCGTCGGGACAGTCTAACTATGGCTACACCTTC. It translates to CASSPSGQSNYGYTF.

J is TRBJ1-2 and V is TRBV19; no reliable D call. Trimming took 3 bases from V and 0 from J, leaving 11 bases between them. Germline values: CDR1 LNHDA, CDR2 SQIVND (reference sequence). This CDR3 contains 15 residues. The CDR3 bases are TGTGCCAGTAGTATCGCAGATTACACTAACTATGGCTACACCTTC. Its translation is CASSIADYTNYGYTF.

This chain connects TRBV2 to TRBJ2-7; D is possibly TRBD1 (5 bases). The CDR3 covers 13 residues. Trimming shortened V by 4 bases and J by 3 bases, and 10 bases separated the two germline ends. Germline loops: CDR1 SNHLY, CDR2 FYNNEI. The CDR3 DNA reads TGTGCCAGCAGTGGGGAAGGGGTCTACGAGCAGTACTTC. Protein product: CASSGEGVYEQYF. The whole variable domain, remainder taken from reference TRBV2 and TRBJ2-7, is EPEVTQTPSHQVTQMGQEVILRCVPISNHLYFYWYRQILGQKVEFLVSFYNNEISEKSEIFDDQFSVERPDGSNFTLKIRSTKLEDSAMYFCASSGEGVYEQYFGPGTRLTVT.

The V call is TRBV18, the J call TRBJ1-1; 10 positions agree with TRBD1. This CDR3 is built from 14 residues. V lost 4 bases to trimming and J lost 3 bases; unmatched junction nucleotides: 2. CDR1 KGHSH and CDR2 LQKENI come from the germline V gene. The CDR3 region is CASSLTGGDTEAFF. CDR3 bases: TGTGCCAGCTCACTGACAGGGGGCGACACTGAAGCTTTCTTT.

This rearrangement joins TRBV9 to TRBJ2-3, with D perhaps being TRBD1 or TRBD2 (6 bases each). Germline CDR1 reads SGDLS; CDR2 reads YYNGEE. The CDR3 consists of 16 residues. V was cut by 5 bases and J by 1 base, with 17 bases left in between. The CDR3 DNA reads as TGTGCCAGCAGTTCGGGGGCCATCTGGGGCACAGATACGCAGTATTTT. It yields the protein CASSSGAIWGTDTQYF.

This clone was observed once. The chain is built from TRBV4-2 and TRBJ2-2, with unresolved D. Germline CDR1 LGHNA, CDR2 YNFKEQ. V dropped 0 bases and J dropped 5 bases, with 10 bases sitting between them. CDR3 length: 15 residues. The CDR3 DNA sequence: TGTGCCAGCAGCCAAGAGCGCGGACCAACCGGGGAGCTGTTTTTT. Its translation: CASSQERGPTGELFF.

The V and J genes are TRBV30 and TRBJ1-4, with D maybe TRBD1 (5 bases). The V end lost 2 bases, the J end lost 10 bases, and 14 bases lay between the germline ends. Germline CDR1 is GTSNPN and CDR2 is SVGIG (reference sequence). This CDR3 spans 13 amino acids. The CDR3 coding sequence is TGTGCCTGGAGTCCGGGGCAGGGAGGAAAACTGTTTTTT. Amino acids: CAWSPGQGGKLFF.

J is TRBJ2-7 and V is TRBV18; TRBD1 aligns across 9 bases. CDR1 and CDR2 (germline): KGHSH, LQKENI. The CDR3 covers 18 residues. Trimming removed 3 bases from V and 3 bases from J; junction bases left unmatched: 15. The CDR3 spells CASSPRHAGTGTFYEQYF. The DNA of the CDR3 is TGTGCCAGCTCACCTCGACACGCCGGGACAGGGACCTTCTACGAGCAGTACTTC.

The chain carries TRBV6-5 and TRBJ1-6, with D possibly TRBD1 on 5 matching bases. V lost 7 bases, J lost 9 bases, and 13 bases lay in between. The germline gives CDR1 MNHEY, CDR2 SVGAGI. This CDR3 spans 13 amino acids. CDR3 in amino acids: CASTDSFRSPLHF. The CDR3 bases are TGTGCCAGCACCGACAGCTTCCGTTCACCCCTCCACTTT.

The chain uses TRBV29-1 and TRBJ2-3, with TRBD2 identical over 11 bases. V lost 5 bases and J lost 4; bases outside the gene matches: 8. The CDR3 covers 15 residues. Germline V gene lookup returns CDR1 SQVTM and CDR2 ANQGSEA. CDR3: CSVLPWGLAADTQYF. The CDR3 DNA reads TGCAGCGTTCTCCCCTGGGGACTAGCGGCAGATACGCAGTATTTT.

The chain couples TRBV5-6 to TRBJ1-2; D call uncertain. V was clipped by 3 bases and J by 8 bases, with 14 bases between them. The germline gives CDR1 SGHDT, CDR2 YYEEEE. The CDR3 runs to 13 residues. The CDR3 region is CASSSWTGGGYTF. The CDR3 nucleotides read TGTGCCAGCAGCTCGTGGACGGGAGGCGGCTACACCTTC.

V usage is TRBV6-5 and J usage is TRBJ2-3; TRBD1 agrees at 9 bases. Germline V gene data show CDR1 as MNHEY and CDR2 as SVGAGI. V lost 4 bases to trimming and J lost 3 bases; unmatched junction nucleotides: 8. The CDR3 is 16 residues long. CDR3 residues: CASSSGDRGITDTQYF. The DNA of the CDR3 is TGTGCCAGCAGTTCCGGTGACAGGGGGATTACAGATACGCAGTATTTT.

This chain uses TRBV5-6 with TRBJ2-7; D might be TRBD1 (6 bases). From germline, CDR1 is SGHDT and CDR2 YYEEEE. Trimming left V 0 bases short and J 11 bases short, with 9 bases between. The CDR3 totals 11 residues. For the CDR3, the DNA is TGTGCCAGCAGCTTGGACAGGGTGAAGTACTTC. It encodes CASSLDRVKYF.

The rearrangement joins TRBV9 to TRBJ1-5; D is possibly TRBD1 (5 bases). The CDR3 loop spans 14 amino acids. The V gene lost 2 bases and the J gene lost 2 bases, with 8 bases spanning the gap. Germline CDR1 is SGDLS and CDR2 is YYNGEE. CDR3 sequence: CASSVDSGNQPQHF. The CDR3 DNA reads TGTGCCAGCAGCGTTGACAGCGGCAATCAGCCCCAGCATTTT.

This clone was seen once. The genes are TRBV29-1 and TRBJ1-2, with D tentatively TRBD1 (6 bases). The germline V gene encodes CDR1 SQVTM and CDR2 ANQGSEA. V lost 4 bases and J 4 bases, leaving 7 bases between the germline ends. The length of the CDR3 is 11 residues. CDR3 nucleotide sequence: TGCAGCGTTGTGGACAGCTATGGCTACACCTTC. Amino acid sequence: CSVVDSYGYTF.

This chain links TRBV6-4 with TRBJ1-2; no reliable D call. Trimming took 7 bases from V and 6 from J, leaving 15 bases between them. Germline loops: CDR1 MRHNA, CDR2 SNTAGT. This CDR3 is built from 13 residues. CDR3 sequence (DNA): TGTGCCAGCAAGGATTCGGGGTACAATGGCTACACCTTC. This sequence encodes CASKDSGYNGYTF.

The J gene is TRBJ1-4, the V gene TRBV3-1 (or the pseudogene TRBV3-2); perhaps TRBD1 as D (5 bases). Germline lookup yields CDR1 LGHDT and CDR2 YNNKEL (reference sequence). The CDR3 extends over 16 amino acids. V was clipped by 4 bases and J by 8 bases, with 20 bases between them. The CDR3, as DNA: TGTGCCAGCAGCCCCGCCGTCACAGTTGGGGGGGAAAAACTGTTTTTT. The encoded protein is CASSPAVTVGGEKLFF.

This chain links TRBV4-1 with TRBJ1-3, with D hard to call. Germline V lookup: CDR1 MGHRA, CDR2 YSYEKL. The CDR3 runs to 17 residues. Between the trimmed V and J ends, which lost 0 bases and 2 bases, there was a span of 14 bases. CDR3 coding DNA: TGCGCCAGCAGCCAAGAAGGCTCCCGAGATACTGGAAACACCATATATTTT. Protein product: CASSQEGSRDTGNTIYF.

The CDR3 region is CASYGPPGPPTYGETQYF. In nucleotides, the CDR3 is TGTGCCAGCTATGGGCCGCCGGGACCCCCAACTTACGGAGAGACCCAGTACTTC. V usage is TRBV2 and J usage is TRBJ2-5, with D perhaps TRBD1 or TRBD2 (5 bases each). Trimming shortened V by 8 bases and J by 4 bases, and 29 bases separated the two germline ends. Germline V gives CDR1 SNHLY, CDR2 FYNNEI. The CDR3 extends over 18 amino acids.

The chain uses TRBV6-5 and TRBJ2-1, with 10 bases lining up with TRBD1. The CDR3 totals 14 residues. The germline V gene encodes CDR1 MNHEY and CDR2 SVGAGI. The V gene end was trimmed by 6 bases and the J gene end by 3 bases; junction bases not matched to a gene: 2. In DNA form, the CDR3 reads TGTGCCAGCAGCCGGGACAGGGGCTACAATGAGCAGTTCTTC. Translation gives CASSRDRGYNEQFF.

The chain has TRBV2 and TRBJ1-5, with D tentatively TRBD1 (6 bases). This CDR3 region has 15 residues. Trimming took off 6 bases at V and 0 bases at J, with 12 bases between the two ends. Germline CDR1 SNHLY, CDR2 FYNNEI. DNA of the CDR3: TGTGCCAGCAGCAACAGGGCTGATAGCAATCAGCCCCAGCATTTT. Translated: CASSNRADSNQPQHF.